The next 12 T cell receptor beta chains were all read from a single sample in a study of T cell repertoires in cytomegalovirus infection. TCRdb used MiXCR to reprocess the reads, holding one entry per CDR3 protein. Among roughly 150,000 distinct CDR3 sequences, about 25% were seen once, and the ten largest hold approximately 11%. Sequences were obtained from PBMCs. These TCRs come from a human donor in good health (CMV status not recorded). Some clones in this sample may be carry-over from other donors' samples.

This clonotype showed up just a few times. The chain employs TRBV27 and TRBJ2-1; TRBD1 agrees at 7 bases. This CDR3 is 17 amino acids long. Germline V gene data show CDR1 as MNHEY and CDR2 as SMNVEV (reference sequence). V lost 3 bases to trimming and J lost 0 bases; unmatched junction nucleotides: 8. As DNA, the CDR3 is TGTGCCAGCAGTTTCGGGACAGTTCCTAGCTCCTACAATGAGCAGTTCTTC. Residues: CASSFGTVPSSYNEQFF.

This clonotype has at least ten counts. This chain uses TRBV6-6 with TRBJ2-7; unclear D gene. The CDR3 length is 14 residues. V was clipped by 0 bases and J by 2 bases, with 8 bases between them. Germline V CDR1 and CDR2: MNHNY, SVGAGI (reference sequence). The CDR3 loop reads CASSYSTAAYEQYF. The CDR3 DNA sequence: TGTGCCAGCAGTTACTCGACCGCCGCCTACGAGCAGTACTTC.

The table lists this clonotype with many counts. This sequence joins TRBV7-2 and TRBJ1-1, with D tentatively TRBD1 (5 bases). Germline V gene sequence: CDR1 SGHTA, CDR2 FQGNSA. This CDR3 is built from 15 residues. V lost 1 base, J lost 7 bases, and 16 bases lay in between. CDR3 nucleotides: TGTGCCAGCAGCTTAGAAGGGACCGTACGGGGTGAAGCTTTCTTT. Its protein product is CASSLEGTVRGEAFF.

In its sample, this clonotype was seen a few times. V gene TRBV20-1 combines with J gene TRBJ2-7; D unclear. V lost 3 bases and J lost 8, with 11 bases in between. The germline V gene has CDR1 DFQATT and CDR2 SNEGSKA (reference sequence). The CDR3 extends over 11 amino acids. The CDR3: CSARDGTKQYF. The CDR3 DNA is TGCAGTGCTAGGGACGGTACCAAGCAGTACTTC.

This clonotype was found a few times. This chain uses TRBV7-2 with TRBJ2-1; 8 positions agree with TRBD2. Germline trimming cut 1 base from V and 10 bases from J; bases unmatched to any gene: 3. The CDR3 is made up of 13 amino acids. Germline lookup yields CDR1 SGHTA and CDR2 FQGNSA. CDR3 loop: CASSLGAGAEQFF. CDR3 bases: TGTGCCAGCAGCTTAGGAGCGGGAGCCGAGCAGTTCTTC.

This clonotype was observed a handful of times. The chain is built from TRBV25-1 and TRBJ1-3; D gene ambiguous. The V end lost 2 bases, the J end lost 4 bases, and 12 bases lay between the germline ends. The CDR3 runs 15 residues. Germline-derived CDR1 and CDR2 are MGHDK and SYGVNS. The CDR3 protein is CASSERRQLGNTIYF. The CDR3 DNA reads as TGTGCCAGCAGTGAAAGGAGGCAGCTCGGAAACACCATATATTTT. Looking up the rest from reference TRBV25-1 and TRBJ1-3 gives the full variable domain: EADIYQTPRYLVIGTGKKITLECSQTMGHDKMYWYQQDPGMELHLIHYSYGVNSTEKGDLSSESTVSRIRTEHFPLTLESARPSHTSQYLCASSERRQLGNTIYFGEGSWLTVV.

This clonotype was detected ten times or more. CDR3 sequence: CASSLDRANQPQHF. The CDR3 DNA follows: TGTGCCAGCAGTTTGGACAGGGCGAATCAGCCCCAGCATTTT. The chain combines TRBV12-3 or TRBV12-4 with TRBJ1-5; 8 nucleotides align to TRBD1. V was pared by 3 bases and J by 4 bases, with 2 bases of the junction left unmatched. The CDR3 is made up of 14 amino acids.

This chain joins TRBV14 and TRBJ2-5, with a possible D match to TRBD2 (6 bases). The V gene's germline CDR1 is SGHDN and CDR2 FVKESK. Trimming left V 5 bases short and J 1 base short, with 14 bases between. The CDR3 length is 15 residues. CDR3 nucleotide sequence: TGTGCCAGCAGCTTCCAACCGGGGGTCCAAGAGACCCAGTACTTC. This codes for CASSFQPGVQETQYF.

On this clonotype: This may be a read error, as it is one base from a much larger clone. The chain uses TRBV7-4 and TRBJ1-4; TRBD1 aligns across 7 bases. The CDR3 has 15 residues. Germline V CDR1 and CDR2: SGHVT, SQSDAQ. The V gene end was trimmed by 5 bases and the J gene end by 8 bases; junction bases not matched to a gene: 11. DNA for the CDR3: TGTGCCAGCAGCGTCAGGGGGGGAGAAGGCGAAAAACTGTTTTTT. Residues: CASSVRGGEGEKLFF.

There are a few counts of this clonotype. This chain connects TRBV28 to TRBJ2-5; 9 nucleotides agree with TRBD1. V lost 7 bases, J lost 3 bases, and 9 bases stayed unmatched. This CDR3 has 15 residues. Germline V gene data show CDR1 as MDHEN and CDR2 as SYDVKM. The CDR3 loop is CASNDVDRGEETQYF. CDR3 sequence (DNA): TGTGCCAGCAATGACGTAGACAGGGGGGAAGAGACCCAGTACTTC.

In its sample, this clonotype was seen a few times. The genes are TRBV13 and TRBJ1-2; 8 bases map to TRBD1. J lost 8 bases, V lost 0 bases, and 11 bases had no gene match. The CDR3 contains 16 residues. Germline V gene sequence: CDR1 PRHDT, CDR2 FYEKMQ (reference sequence). CDR3 sequence: CASSLGPQGASWGYTF. The CDR3 DNA is TGTGCCAGCAGCTTAGGCCCTCAGGGGGCCTCTTGGGGCTACACCTTC.

This clonotype was counted a few times. The chain is built from TRBV25-1 and TRBJ2-1; 10 nucleotides line up with TRBD2. This CDR3 spans 17 amino acids. Germline assignment: CDR1 MGHDK and CDR2 SYGVNS. The V gene end was trimmed by 7 bases and the J gene end by 7 bases; junction bases not matched to a gene: 16. The chain's CDR3 is CASKGVAGGTFGNEQFF. The CDR3 bases are TGTGCCAGCAAGGGGGTAGCGGGAGGTACGTTCGGGAATGAGCAGTTCTTC.